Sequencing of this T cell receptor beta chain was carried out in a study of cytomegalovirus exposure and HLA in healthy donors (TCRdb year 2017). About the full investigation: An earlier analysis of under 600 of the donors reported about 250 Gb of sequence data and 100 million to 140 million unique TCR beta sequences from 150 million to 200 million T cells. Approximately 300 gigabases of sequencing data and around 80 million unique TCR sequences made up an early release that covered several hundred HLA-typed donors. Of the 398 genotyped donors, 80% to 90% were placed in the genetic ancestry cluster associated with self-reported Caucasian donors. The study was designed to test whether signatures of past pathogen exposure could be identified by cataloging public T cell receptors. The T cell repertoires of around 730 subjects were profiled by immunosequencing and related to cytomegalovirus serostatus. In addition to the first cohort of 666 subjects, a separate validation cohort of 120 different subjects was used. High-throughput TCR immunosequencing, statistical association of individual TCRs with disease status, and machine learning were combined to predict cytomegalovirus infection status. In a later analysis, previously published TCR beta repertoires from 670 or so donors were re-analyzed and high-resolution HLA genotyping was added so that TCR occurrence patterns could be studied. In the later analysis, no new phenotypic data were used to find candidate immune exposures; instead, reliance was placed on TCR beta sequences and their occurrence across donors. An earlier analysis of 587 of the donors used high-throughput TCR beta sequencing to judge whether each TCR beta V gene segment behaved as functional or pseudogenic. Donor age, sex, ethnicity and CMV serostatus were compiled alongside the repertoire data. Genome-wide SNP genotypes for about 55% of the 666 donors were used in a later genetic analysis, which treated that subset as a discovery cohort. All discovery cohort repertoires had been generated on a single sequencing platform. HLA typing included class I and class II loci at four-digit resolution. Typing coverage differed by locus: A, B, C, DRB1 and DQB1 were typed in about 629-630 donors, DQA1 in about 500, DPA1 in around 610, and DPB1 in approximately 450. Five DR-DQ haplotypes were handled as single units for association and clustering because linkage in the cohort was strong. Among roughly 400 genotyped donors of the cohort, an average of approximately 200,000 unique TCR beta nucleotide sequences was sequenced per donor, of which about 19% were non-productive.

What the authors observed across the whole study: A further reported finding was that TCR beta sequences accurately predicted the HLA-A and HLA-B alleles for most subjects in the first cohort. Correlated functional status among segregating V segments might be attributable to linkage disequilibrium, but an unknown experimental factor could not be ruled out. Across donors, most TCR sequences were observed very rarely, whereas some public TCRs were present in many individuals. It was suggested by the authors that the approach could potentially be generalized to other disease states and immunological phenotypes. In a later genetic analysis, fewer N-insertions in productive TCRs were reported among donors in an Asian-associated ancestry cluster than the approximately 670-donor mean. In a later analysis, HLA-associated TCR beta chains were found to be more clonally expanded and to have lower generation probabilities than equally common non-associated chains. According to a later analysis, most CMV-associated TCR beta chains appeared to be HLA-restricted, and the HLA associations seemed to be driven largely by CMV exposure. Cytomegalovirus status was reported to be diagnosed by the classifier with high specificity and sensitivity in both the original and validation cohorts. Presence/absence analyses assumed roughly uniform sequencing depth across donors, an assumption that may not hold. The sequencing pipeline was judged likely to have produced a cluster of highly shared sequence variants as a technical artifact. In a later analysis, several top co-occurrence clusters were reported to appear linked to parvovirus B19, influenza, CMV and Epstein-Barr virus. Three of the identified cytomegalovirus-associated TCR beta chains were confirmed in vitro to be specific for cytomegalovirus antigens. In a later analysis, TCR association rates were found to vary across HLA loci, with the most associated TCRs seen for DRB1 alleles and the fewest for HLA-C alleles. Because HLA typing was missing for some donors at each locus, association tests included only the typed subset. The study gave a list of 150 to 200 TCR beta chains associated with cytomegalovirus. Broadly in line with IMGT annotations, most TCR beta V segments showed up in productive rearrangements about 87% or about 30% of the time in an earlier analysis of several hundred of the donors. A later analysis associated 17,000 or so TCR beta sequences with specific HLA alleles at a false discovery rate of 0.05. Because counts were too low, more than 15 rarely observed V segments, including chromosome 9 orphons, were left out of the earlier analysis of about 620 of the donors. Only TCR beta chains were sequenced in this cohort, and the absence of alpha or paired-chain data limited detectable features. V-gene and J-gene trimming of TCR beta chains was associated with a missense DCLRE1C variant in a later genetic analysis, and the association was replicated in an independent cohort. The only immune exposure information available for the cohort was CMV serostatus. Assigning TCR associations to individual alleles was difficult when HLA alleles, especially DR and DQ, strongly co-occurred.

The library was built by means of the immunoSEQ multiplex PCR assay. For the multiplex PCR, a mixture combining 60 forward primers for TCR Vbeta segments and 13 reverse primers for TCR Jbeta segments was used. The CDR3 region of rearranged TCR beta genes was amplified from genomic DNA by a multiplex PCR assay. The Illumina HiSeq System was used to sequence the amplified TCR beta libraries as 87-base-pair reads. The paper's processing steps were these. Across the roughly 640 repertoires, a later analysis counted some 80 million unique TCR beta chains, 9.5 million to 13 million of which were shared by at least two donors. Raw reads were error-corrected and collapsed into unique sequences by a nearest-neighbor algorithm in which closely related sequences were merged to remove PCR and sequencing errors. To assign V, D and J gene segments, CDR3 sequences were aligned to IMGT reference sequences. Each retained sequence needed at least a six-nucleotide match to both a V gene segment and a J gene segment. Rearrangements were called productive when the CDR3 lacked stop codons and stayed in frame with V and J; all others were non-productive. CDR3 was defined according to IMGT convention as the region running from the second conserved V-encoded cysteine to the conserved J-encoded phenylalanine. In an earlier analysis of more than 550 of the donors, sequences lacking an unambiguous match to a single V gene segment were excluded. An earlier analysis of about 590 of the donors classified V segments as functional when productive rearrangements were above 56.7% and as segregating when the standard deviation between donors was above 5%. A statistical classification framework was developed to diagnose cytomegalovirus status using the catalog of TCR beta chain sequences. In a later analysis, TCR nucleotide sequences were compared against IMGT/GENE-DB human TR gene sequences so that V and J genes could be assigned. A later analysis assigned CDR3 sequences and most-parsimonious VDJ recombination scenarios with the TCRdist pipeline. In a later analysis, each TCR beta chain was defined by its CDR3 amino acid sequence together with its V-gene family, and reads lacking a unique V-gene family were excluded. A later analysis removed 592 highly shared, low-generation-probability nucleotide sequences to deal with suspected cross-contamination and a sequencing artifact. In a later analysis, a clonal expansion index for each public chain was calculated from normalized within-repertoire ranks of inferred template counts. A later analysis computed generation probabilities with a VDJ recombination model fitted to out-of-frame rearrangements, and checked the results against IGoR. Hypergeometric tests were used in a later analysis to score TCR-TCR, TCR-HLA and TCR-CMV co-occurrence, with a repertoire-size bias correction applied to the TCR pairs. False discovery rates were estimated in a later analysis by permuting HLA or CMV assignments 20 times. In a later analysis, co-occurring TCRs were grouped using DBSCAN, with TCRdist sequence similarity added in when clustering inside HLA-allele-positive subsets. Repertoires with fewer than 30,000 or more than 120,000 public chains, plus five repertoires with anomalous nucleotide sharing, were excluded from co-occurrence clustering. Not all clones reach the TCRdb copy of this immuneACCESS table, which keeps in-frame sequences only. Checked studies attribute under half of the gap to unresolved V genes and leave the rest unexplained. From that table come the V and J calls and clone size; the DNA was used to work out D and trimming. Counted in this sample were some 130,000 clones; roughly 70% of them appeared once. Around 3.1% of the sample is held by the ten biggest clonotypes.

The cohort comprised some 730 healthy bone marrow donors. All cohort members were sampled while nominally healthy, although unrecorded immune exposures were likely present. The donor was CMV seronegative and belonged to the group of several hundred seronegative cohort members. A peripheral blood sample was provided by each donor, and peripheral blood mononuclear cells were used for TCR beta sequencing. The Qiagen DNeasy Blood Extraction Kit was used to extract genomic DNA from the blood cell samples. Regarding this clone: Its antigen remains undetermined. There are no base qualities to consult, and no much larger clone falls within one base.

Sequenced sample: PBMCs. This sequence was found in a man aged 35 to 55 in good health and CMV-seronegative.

The CDR3 protein is CASSPPGAGHFNEQFF. The sequence in DNA is TGTGCCAGCAGCCCCCCCGGGGCGGGGCACTTCAATGAGCAGTTCTTC. The rearrangement joined TRBV27 to TRBJ2-1, and TRBD2 may be the D gene, going by 6 matching bases. The CDR3 contains 16 residues, cysteine and phenylalanine counted. Only CDR3 DNA is held: 48 bases, read in frame from base 1. CDR1 MNHEY and CDR2 SMNVEV are derived from the germline V gene (reference sequence). V was cut back by 6 bases and J by 6 bases, leaving a gap of 21 bases between them.